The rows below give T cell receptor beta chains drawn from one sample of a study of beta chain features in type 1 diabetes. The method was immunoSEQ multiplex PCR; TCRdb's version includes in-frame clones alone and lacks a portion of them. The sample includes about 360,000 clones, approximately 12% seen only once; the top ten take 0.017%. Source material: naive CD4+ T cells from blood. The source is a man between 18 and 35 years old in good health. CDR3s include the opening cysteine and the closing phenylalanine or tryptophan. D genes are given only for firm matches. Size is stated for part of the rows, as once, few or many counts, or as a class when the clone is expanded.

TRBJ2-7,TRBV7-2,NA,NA,TGTGCCAGCAGCTTAACGGGGACTGGCGAGCAGTACTTC,CASSLTGTGEQYF
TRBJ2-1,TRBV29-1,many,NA,TGCAGCGTTGCTAGGCAGCGCTACAATGAGCAGTTCTTC,CSVARQRYNEQFF
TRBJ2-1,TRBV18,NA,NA,TGTGCCAGCTCACCAAACTCAGCGTCCTACAATGAGCAGTTCTTC,CASSPNSASYNEQFF
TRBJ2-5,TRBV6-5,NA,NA,TGTGCCAGCAGTCCGTCGACAGGTGTAGCGGAGACCCAGTACTTC,CASSPSTGVAETQYF
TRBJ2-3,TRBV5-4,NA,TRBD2,TGTGCCAGCAGCTTCGGGGGGGCGAACACAGATACGCAGTATTTT,CASSFGGANTDTQYF
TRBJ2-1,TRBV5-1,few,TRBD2,TGCGCCAGCCGTACACTAGCGGGAGCCAACAATGAGCAGTTCTTC,CASRTLAGANNEQFF
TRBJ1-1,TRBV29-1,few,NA,TGCAGCGTTGAAGACACAGGGAGCACTGAAGCTTTCTTT,CSVEDTGSTEAFF
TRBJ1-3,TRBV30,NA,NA,TGTGCCTGGACATCCGGAAACACCATATATTTT,CAWTSGNTIYF
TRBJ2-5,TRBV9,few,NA,TGTGCCAGCAGCGTCCGACTAAGCCAAGAGACCCAGTACTTC,CASSVRLSQETQYF
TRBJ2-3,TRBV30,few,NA,TGTGCCTGGAGTTCGGGATCACCAGATACGCAGTATTTT,CAWSSGSPDTQYF
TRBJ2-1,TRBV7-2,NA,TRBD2,TGTGCCAGCAGCCAAGGGCTAGCGGGAAAGTATGAGCAGTTCTTC,CASSQGLAGKYEQFF
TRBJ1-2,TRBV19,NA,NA,TGTGCCAGTACGAAGGACACCTATAACTATGGCTACACCTTC,CASTKDTYNYGYTF
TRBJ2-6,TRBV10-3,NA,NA,TGTGCCATCACCTTGACTCCCGCCCGGTCTGGGGCCAACGTCCTGACTTTC,CAITLTPARSGANVLTF
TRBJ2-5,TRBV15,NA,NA,TGTGCCACCAGCAGAGTGACTCGTCAAGAGACCCAGTACTTC,CATSRVTRQETQYF